This TCR beta chain derives from a study of CD8+ T cells in alopecia areata. Overall study: Severity of treated patients was scored by affected scalp percentage.

The treatment: oral pan-JAK inhibitor, 5-10 mg twice daily. From alopecia areata patients, lesional scalp punch biopsies and peripheral blood were collected. Findings and caveats of the study: Many expanded lesional clones persisted during tofacitinib (in both scalp and blood). Normal skin's resident alphabeta T cells are also sequenced in scalp samples.

Extracted from the samples, RNA was reverse transcribed into cDNA to serve as the sequencing template. Profiled with immunoSEQ multiplex PCR; TCRdb holds only in-frame clones, not every one. The sample lists around 100,000 clones; just over 85% were seen once. The CDR3 covers 14 residues. With 1 base removed from V and 4 bases from J, the gap between germline ends came to 11 bases. Germline assignment: CDR1 SGHDN and CDR2 FVKESK. Concerning this clone: The antigen remains unidentified.

The chain combines TRBV14 with TRBJ2-7; either TRBD1 or TRBD2 may fit D (5 bases each). This specimen consisted of CD8+ T cells sorted from blood, obtained between weeks 30 and 35, from a patient treated with tofacitinib. The receptor's source is a human donor with alopecia areata. The CDR3 is CASSQGGPTYEQYF. DNA for the CDR3: TGTGCCAGCAGCCAAGGGGGACCGACTTACGAGCAGTACTTC.